This T cell receptor beta chain emerged from a study of T-cell reconstitution after alpha-beta-depleted transplantation in children. This clonotype was observed at least ten times. The CDR3 extends over 13 amino acids. Germline loops: CDR1 MDHEN, CDR2 SYDVKM. The germline V and J ends were trimmed by 6 bases and 5 bases, with 10 bases remaining between them. Unique molecular identifiers were used to barcode this TCRbeta library. TCRdb ran MiXCR on the PCR reads and lists one entry per CDR3 protein. The table shows approximately 200,000 distinct CDR3 sequences, with approximately 14% occurring only once.

The source is a human donor who donated a stem cell graft to a child with acute lymphoblastic leukemia. The sequences come from PBMCs from the stem cell graft donor, collected from the stem cell graft. The gene calls are TRBV28 and TRBJ2-2; no clear D. The CDR3 region has the DNA TGTGCCAGCAGCCCGAGTGATACCGGGGAGCTGTTTTTT. It specifies CASSPSDTGELFF.